The 23 T cell receptor beta chains below all came from one sample that was sequenced in a study of blood T cells in healthy people across ages. With a J-beta primer mix and a sample-barcoded 5' primer, a second PCR ran about 6 to 11 cycles. TCRdb used MiXCR to reprocess the 5' RACE reads, holding one entry per CDR3 protein. The sample has 590,000 or so distinct CDR3 sequences; under 30% are singletons. The sample was blood. These receptors were collected from an elderly woman in good health.

At least ten counts were recorded for this clonotype. The chain recombines TRBV27 with TRBJ2-1, with D perhaps given as TRBD1 or TRBD2 (5 bases each). The CDR3 runs to 15 residues. V was trimmed by 1 base and J by 8 bases, leaving 15 bases between them. Germline V gene sequence: CDR1 MNHEY, CDR2 SMNVEV (reference sequence). Here the CDR3 reads CASSLFGQGVYEQFF. For the CDR3, the DNA is TGTGCCAGCAGTTTATTCGGGCAGGGAGTGTATGAGCAGTTCTTC.

Concerning this clonotype itself: One end of the junction does not line up with germline, which may come from a read error. The V call is TRBV10-3, the J call TRBJ2-7, with D unresolved. The CDR3 contains 13 residues. Germline V gives CDR1 ENHRY, CDR2 SYGVKD. CDR3: CASSEQNSYEQYF. The CDR3 nucleotides are TGTGCCAGCAGTGAACAGAACTCCTACGAGCAGTACTTC.

The gene calls are TRBV9 and TRBJ2-2, with 12 nucleotides matching TRBD1. V gave up 2 bases and J gave up 4 bases; unmatched junction bases: 0. Per the germline V gene, CDR1 is SGDLS and CDR2 is YYNGEE. The CDR3 covers 15 residues. As DNA, the CDR3 is TGTGCCAGCAGCGTGGGACAGGGGGCCACCGGGGAGCTGTTTTTT. Protein sequence: CASSVGQGATGELFF.

This chain connects TRBV7-2 to TRBJ2-7; D is ambiguous. Germline loops: CDR1 SGHTA, CDR2 FQGNSA. V lost 6 bases and J lost 6, with 12 bases in between. This CDR3 contains 12 residues. CDR3 in DNA: TGTGCCAGCAGTCCTCGGTTTGGCGAGCAGTACTTC. Protein sequence: CASSPRFGEQYF.

The rearrangement uses TRBV6-6 and TRBJ2-2; D ambiguous. Germline V lookup: CDR1 MNHNY, CDR2 SVGAGI (reference sequence). The CDR3 has 15 residues. V dropped 7 bases and J dropped 1 base, with 13 bases sitting between them. This chain's CDR3 is CASKASIRNTGELFF. In nucleotides, the CDR3 is TGTGCCAGCAAGGCCAGCATTAGGAACACCGGGGAGCTGTTTTTT.

Many counts were recorded for this clonotype. The gene calls are TRBV4-2 and TRBJ2-1; TRBD2 is a possible D gene (6 bases). Germline V gene data show CDR1 as LGHNA and CDR2 as YNFKEQ. V lost 0 bases, J lost 15 bases, and 12 bases lay in between. CDR3 length equals 12 residues. The chain's CDR3 is CASSQEGGEAFF. CDR3 sequence (DNA): TGTGCCAGCAGCCAAGAGGGCGGGGAAGCGTTCTTC.

The chain links TRBV30 to TRBJ1-1; the match to TRBD1 covers 7 bases. V lost 1 base, J lost 7 bases, and 12 bases stayed unmatched. There are 15 residues in the CDR3. Germline V lookup: CDR1 GTSNPN, CDR2 SVGIG (reference sequence). The chain's CDR3 is CAWSARGTAVVEAFF. For the CDR3, the DNA is TGTGCCTGGAGTGCCCGAGGGACAGCAGTTGTTGAAGCTTTCTTT.

This clonotype was observed a few times. This rearrangement joins TRBV7-2 to TRBJ1-6; no clear D. CDR3 length: 14 residues. Trimming left V 5 bases short and J 4 bases short, with 9 bases between. CDR1 and CDR2 (germline): SGHTA, FQGNSA. This CDR3 is CASSVGFYNSPLHF. In DNA form, the CDR3 reads TGTGCCAGCAGCGTTGGATTTTATAATTCACCCCTCCACTTT.

This clonotype has at least ten counts. V and J are TRBV12-3 or TRBV12-4 and TRBJ2-3; the D gene is possibly TRBD1 (6 bases). V was trimmed by 8 bases and J by 3 bases, leaving 15 bases between them. The length of the CDR3 is 14 residues. For the CDR3, the DNA is TGTGCCAGCCGCGGTCAGGGGTCAACAGATACGCAGTATTTT. This sequence encodes CASRGQGSTDTQYF.

The chain carries TRBV28 and TRBJ1-5; 8 bases map to TRBD1. Germline V lookup: CDR1 MDHEN, CDR2 SYDVKM. V shed 6 bases, J shed 1 base, and the junction held 8 bases outside the gene matches. The CDR3 has 16 residues. The CDR3 sequence: CASSFTRQGSNQPQHF. The DNA of the CDR3 is TGTGCCAGCAGCTTTACCCGACAGGGGAGCAATCAGCCCCAGCATTTT. Combining the CDR3 with reference TRBV28 and TRBJ1-5 gives the whole variable domain DVKVTQSSRYLVKRTGEKVFLECVQDMDHENMFWYRQDPGLGLRLIYFSYDVKMKEKGDIPEGYSVSREKKERFSLILESASTNQTSMYLCASSFTRQGSNQPQHFGDGTRLSIL.

The rearrangement links TRBV7-2 to TRBJ2-7, with 11 nucleotides matching TRBD2. Per germline, CDR1 SGHTA and CDR2 FQGNSA. J lost 0 bases, V lost 5 bases, and 6 bases had no gene match. This CDR3 contains 16 residues. CDR3 protein: CASSVTSGGYSYEQYF. CDR3 bases: TGTGCCAGCAGCGTAACTAGCGGGGGCTACTCCTACGAGCAGTACTTC.

V and J are TRBV4-2 and TRBJ2-1, with 8 bases matching TRBD2. CDR3 length equals 16 residues. Trimming took 0 bases from V and 4 from J; bases not matched to a gene: 5. CDR1 and CDR2 from the germline V gene are LGHNA and YNFKEQ. CDR3 in DNA: TGTGCCAGCAGCCAAGAGGCTAGCGGGCCTTACAATGAGCAGTTCTTC. As protein: CASSQEASGPYNEQFF.

This clonotype was recorded only once. This may arise from a read error, as a much more abundant clone is one base away. The chain couples TRBV7-8 to TRBJ1-5; D is ambiguous. The length of the CDR3 is 16 residues. Germline values: CDR1 SGHVS, CDR2 FQNEAQ. V lost 1 base and J lost 2, with 12 bases in between. The CDR3 bases are TGTGCCAGCAGCTTAGGAAGAAGAGGACGCAATCAGCCCCAGCATTTT. The encoded protein is CASSLGRRGRNQPQHF.

This clonotype was seen repeatedly, ten times or more. CDR3 in amino acids: CASSLGGLRTDTQYF. The CDR3 DNA follows: TGTGCCAGCAGCTTAGGGGGACTCCGCACAGATACGCAGTATTTT. The rearrangement uses TRBV7-2 and TRBJ2-3; D possibly corresponds to TRBD2 (6 bases). There are 15 residues in the CDR3. The V gene's germline CDR1 is SGHTA and CDR2 FQGNSA. Deletions cut 1 base from V and 1 base from J, with 9 bases between.

This clonotype was seen a handful of times. V gene TRBV20-1 combines with J gene TRBJ1-1; unclear D gene. The CDR3 runs to 12 residues. The germline CDR1 and CDR2 sequences are DFQATT and SNEGSKA (reference sequence). The V end was cut by 6 bases, the J end by 1 base, with 9 bases between. In DNA form, the CDR3 reads TGCAGTGCGACGTTCAGGAACACTGAAGCTTTCTTT. It translates to CSATFRNTEAFF.

This clonotype was counted only a few times. V and J are TRBV4-2 and TRBJ2-5; 7 nucleotides align to TRBD2. This CDR3 comprises 17 residues. Trimming cost V 0 bases and J 5 bases; bases outside gene matches: 12. The germline gives CDR1 LGHNA, CDR2 YNFKEQ. Here the CDR3 DNA reads TGTGCCAGCAGCCAAGAGGTTTCCCCGGGGGGTGGGGAGACCCAGTACTTC. Protein sequence: CASSQEVSPGGGETQYF.

The chain combines TRBV7-9 with TRBJ1-2; 7 nucleotides match TRBD1. The germline CDR1 and CDR2 sequences are SEHNR and FQNEAQ (reference sequence). This CDR3 has 12 amino acids. Trimming cost V 5 bases and J 6 bases; bases outside gene matches: 3. The DNA for the CDR3 is TGTGCCAGCAGCCAAGGACAGGATGGCTACACCTTC. Translated, it gives CASSQGQDGYTF.

This clonotype came up many times. The chain carries TRBV29-1 and TRBJ1-2, with D possibly matching TRBD1 (6 bases). Trimming shortened V by 6 bases and J by 2 bases, and 13 bases separated the two germline ends. This CDR3 contains 13 residues. The germline CDR1 and CDR2 sequences are SQVTM and ANQGSEA. CDR3 bases: TGCAGCGTCGATCCCGACAGGAACTATGGCTACACCTTC. Residues: CSVDPDRNYGYTF. Drawing the rest from reference TRBV29-1 and TRBJ1-2, the complete variable domain is SAVISQKPSRDICQRGTSLTIQCQVDSQVTMMFWYRQQPGQSLTLIATANQGSEATYESGFVIDKFPISRPNLTFSTLTVSNMSPEDSSIYLCSVDPDRNYGYTFGSGTRLTVV.

V gene TRBV7-2 combines with J gene TRBJ1-5; D gene uncertain. Germline values: CDR1 SGHTA, CDR2 FQGNSA. The CDR3 sequence is 12 residues long. Trimming took 5 bases from V and 8 from J, leaving 10 bases between them. The CDR3 sequence: CASSGPSKPQHF. The CDR3 DNA sequence: TGTGCCAGCAGCGGCCCTTCAAAGCCCCAGCATTTT.

This clonotype came up a few times. The chain combines TRBV20-1 with TRBJ2-5; D gene ambiguous. The DNA end is more similar to TRBJ2-7, so the J call may be wrong. Looked up from germline, CDR1 is DFQATT and CDR2 is SNEGSKA (reference sequence). The CDR3 is 13 residues long. The CDR3 DNA reads as TGCAGTGCTAGCGATGGAAGGACCTACGAGCAGTACTTC. This codes for CSASDGRTYEQYF.

Ten or more counts support this clonotype. CDR3 nucleotides: TGCAGTGCTAGAGGCTTCCCCCCGATGACCCAGTACTTC. Its translation: CSARGFPPMTQYF. The chain employs TRBV20-1 and TRBJ2-5; D is ambiguous. Germline V gene lookup returns CDR1 DFQATT and CDR2 SNEGSKA (reference sequence). Trimming shortened V by 1 base and J by 7 bases, and 13 bases separated the two germline ends. The CDR3 is 13 residues long.

This clonotype came up a few times. The chain carries TRBV20-1 and TRBJ1-1; TRBD1 matches 8 bases. CDR3 length: 15 amino acids. The germline CDR1 and CDR2 sequences are DFQATT and SNEGSKA (reference sequence). V trimming: 0 bases; J trimming: 5 bases; junction bases outside the gene matches: 8. CDR3 nucleotides: TGCAGTGCTAGAGATCCCTCCAACAGGGGGACTGAAGCTTTCTTT. Amino acid sequence: CSARDPSNRGTEAFF.

This clonotype was detected a few times. The chain joins TRBV30 to TRBJ1-2; tentatively, D is TRBD1 (5 bases). The germline V gene has CDR1 GTSNPN and CDR2 SVGIG (reference sequence). The V end was cut by 6 bases, the J end by 7 bases, with 18 bases between. This CDR3 contains 13 residues. The CDR3 DNA reads as TGTGCCTGTACAGCGGGGGAATCTGGTGGCTACACCTTC. Its translation: CACTAGESGGYTF.